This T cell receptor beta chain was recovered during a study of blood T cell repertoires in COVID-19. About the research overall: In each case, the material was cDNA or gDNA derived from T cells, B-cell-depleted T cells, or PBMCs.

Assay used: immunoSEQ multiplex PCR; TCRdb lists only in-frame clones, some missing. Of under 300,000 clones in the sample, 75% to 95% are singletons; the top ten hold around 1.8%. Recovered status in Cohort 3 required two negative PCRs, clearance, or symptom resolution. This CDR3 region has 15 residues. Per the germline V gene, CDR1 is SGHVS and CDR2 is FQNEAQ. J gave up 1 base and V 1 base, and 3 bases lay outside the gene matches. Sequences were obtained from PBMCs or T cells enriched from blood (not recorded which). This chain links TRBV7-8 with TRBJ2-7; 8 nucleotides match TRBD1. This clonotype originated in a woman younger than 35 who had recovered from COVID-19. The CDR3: CASSLDRGKSYEQYF. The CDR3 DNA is TGTGCCAGCAGCTTAGACAGGGGGAAATCCTACGAGCAGTACTTC.